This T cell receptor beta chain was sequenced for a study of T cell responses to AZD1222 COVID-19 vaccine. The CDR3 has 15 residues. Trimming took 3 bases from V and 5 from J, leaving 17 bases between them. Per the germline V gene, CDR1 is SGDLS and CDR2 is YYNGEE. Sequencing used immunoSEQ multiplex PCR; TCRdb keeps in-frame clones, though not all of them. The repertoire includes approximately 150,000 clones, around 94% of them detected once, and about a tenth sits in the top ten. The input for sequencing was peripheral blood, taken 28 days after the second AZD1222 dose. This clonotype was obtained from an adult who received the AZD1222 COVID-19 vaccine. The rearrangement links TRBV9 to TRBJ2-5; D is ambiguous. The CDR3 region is CASSAGLTQSETQYF. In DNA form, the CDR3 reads TGTGCCAGCAGCGCAGGCCTCACTCAATCGGAGACCCAGTACTTC.